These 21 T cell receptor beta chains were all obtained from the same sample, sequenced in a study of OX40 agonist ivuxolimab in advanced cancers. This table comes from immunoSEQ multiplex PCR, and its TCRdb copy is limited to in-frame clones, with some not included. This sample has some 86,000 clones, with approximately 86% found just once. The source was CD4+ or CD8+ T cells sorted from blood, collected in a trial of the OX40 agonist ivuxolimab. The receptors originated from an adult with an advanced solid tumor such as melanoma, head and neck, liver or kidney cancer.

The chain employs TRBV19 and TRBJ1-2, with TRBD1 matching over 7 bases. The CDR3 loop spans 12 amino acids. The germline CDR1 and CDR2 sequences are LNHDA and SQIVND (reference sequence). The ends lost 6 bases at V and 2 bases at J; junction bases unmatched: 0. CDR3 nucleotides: TGTGCCAGTAGGGACAGGAACTATGGCTACACCTTC. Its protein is CASRDRNYGYTF.

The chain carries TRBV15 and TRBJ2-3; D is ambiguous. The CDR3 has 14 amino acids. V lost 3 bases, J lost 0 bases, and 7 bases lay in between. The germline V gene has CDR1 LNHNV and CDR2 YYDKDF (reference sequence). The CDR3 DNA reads TGTGCCACCAGCAGGGGTACCAGCACAGATACGCAGTATTTT. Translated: CATSRGTSTDTQYF.

The CDR3 sequence: CASRSWGASGNTIYF. CDR3 DNA sequence: TGTGCCAGCAGGTCCTGGGGGGCATCCGGAAACACCATATATTTT. This sequence joins TRBV6-5 and TRBJ1-3; D is perhaps TRBD1 (6 bases). The V end lost 6 bases, the J end lost 4 bases, and 16 bases lay between the germline ends. Germline V gene lookup returns CDR1 MNHEY and CDR2 SVGAGI. This CDR3 comprises 15 residues.

The CDR3 region has the DNA TGTGCCATCAGTGGGTCGGGGGCCTACGAGCAGTACTTC. Protein: CAISGSGAYEQYF. This chain connects TRBV10-3 to TRBJ2-7; D might be TRBD2 (6 bases). Germline V gene sequence: CDR1 ENHRY, CDR2 SYGVKD. The CDR3 sequence is 13 residues long. V dropped 4 bases and J dropped 2 bases, with 9 bases sitting between them.

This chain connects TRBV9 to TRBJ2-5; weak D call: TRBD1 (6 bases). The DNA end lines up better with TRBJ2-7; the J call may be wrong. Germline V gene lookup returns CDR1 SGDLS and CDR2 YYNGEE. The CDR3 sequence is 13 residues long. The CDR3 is CASSVDEGGEQYF. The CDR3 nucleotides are TGTGCCAGCAGCGTAGATGAAGGGGGCGAGCAGTACTTC.

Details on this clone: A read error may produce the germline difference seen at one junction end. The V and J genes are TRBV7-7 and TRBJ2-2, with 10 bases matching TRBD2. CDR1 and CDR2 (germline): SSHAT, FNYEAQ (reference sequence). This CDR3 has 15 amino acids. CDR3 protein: CASSSTSGHTGELFF. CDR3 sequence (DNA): TGTGCTAGCAGCTCGACTAGCGGGCACACCGGGGAGCTGTTTTTT.

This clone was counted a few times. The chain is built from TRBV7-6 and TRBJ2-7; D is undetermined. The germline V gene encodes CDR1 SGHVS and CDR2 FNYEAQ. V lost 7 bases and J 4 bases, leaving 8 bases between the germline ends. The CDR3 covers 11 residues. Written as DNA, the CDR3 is TGTGCCAGCACAACTCCTTACGAGCAGTACTTC. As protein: CASTTPYEQYF.

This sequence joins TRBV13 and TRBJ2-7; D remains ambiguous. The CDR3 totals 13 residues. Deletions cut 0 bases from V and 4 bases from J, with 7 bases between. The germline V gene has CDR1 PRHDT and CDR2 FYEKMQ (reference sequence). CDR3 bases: TGTGCCAGCAGCTTAGGGGGTATATACGAGCAGTACTTC. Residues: CASSLGGIYEQYF.

The CDR3 spells CRQNSNQPQHF. The CDR3 nucleotides are TGCAGGCAGAATAGCAATCAGCCCCAGCATTTT. The chain links TRBV20-1 to TRBJ1-5; D ambiguous. The CDR3 length is 11 residues. Germline CDR1 reads DFQATT; CDR2 reads SNEGSKA (reference sequence).

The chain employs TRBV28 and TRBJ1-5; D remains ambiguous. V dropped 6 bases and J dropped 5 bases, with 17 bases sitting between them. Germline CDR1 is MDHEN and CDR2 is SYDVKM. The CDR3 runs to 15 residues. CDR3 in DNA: TGTGCCAGCAGGCCAACCGGATCGAGAGATCAGCCCCAGCATTTT. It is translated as CASRPTGSRDQPQHF.

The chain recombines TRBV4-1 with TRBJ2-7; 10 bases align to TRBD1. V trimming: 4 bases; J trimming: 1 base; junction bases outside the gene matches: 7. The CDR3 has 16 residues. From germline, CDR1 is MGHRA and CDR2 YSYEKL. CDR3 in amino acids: CASSLGGQGVSYEQYF. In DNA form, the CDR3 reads TGCGCCAGCAGCCTGGGTGGACAGGGGGTGTCCTACGAGCAGTACTTC.

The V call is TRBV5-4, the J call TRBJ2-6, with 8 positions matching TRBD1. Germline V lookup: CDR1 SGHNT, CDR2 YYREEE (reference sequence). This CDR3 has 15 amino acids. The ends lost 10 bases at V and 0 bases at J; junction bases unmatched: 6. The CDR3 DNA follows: TGTGCCGCGACAGGGGAGTACTCTGGGGCCAACGTCCTGACTTTC. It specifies CAATGEYSGANVLTF.

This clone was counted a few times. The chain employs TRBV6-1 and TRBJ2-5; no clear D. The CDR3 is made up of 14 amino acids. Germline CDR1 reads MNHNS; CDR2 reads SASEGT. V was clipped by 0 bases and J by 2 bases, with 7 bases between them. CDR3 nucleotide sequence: TGTGCCAGCAGTGAAGCGGCTACTCAAGAGACCCAGTACTTC. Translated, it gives CASSEAATQETQYF.

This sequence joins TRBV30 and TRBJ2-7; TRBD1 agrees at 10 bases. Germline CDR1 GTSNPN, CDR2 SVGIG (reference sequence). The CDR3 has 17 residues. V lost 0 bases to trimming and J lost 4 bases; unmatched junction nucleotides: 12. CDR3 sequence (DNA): TGTGCCTGGAGTGTACCCCCCCAAGGACAGGGGGATTACGAGCAGTACTTC. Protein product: CAWSVPPQGQGDYEQYF.

The CDR3 spells CASSSSTNEQYF. DNA of the CDR3: TGTGCCAGCAGCTCCTCCACTAACGAGCAGTACTTC. The chain carries TRBV5-4 and TRBJ2-7; D is unresolved. Germline V gene sequence: CDR1 SGHNT, CDR2 YYREEE (reference sequence). Between the trimmed V and J ends, which lost 3 bases and 5 bases, there was a span of 9 bases. The CDR3 length is 12 residues.

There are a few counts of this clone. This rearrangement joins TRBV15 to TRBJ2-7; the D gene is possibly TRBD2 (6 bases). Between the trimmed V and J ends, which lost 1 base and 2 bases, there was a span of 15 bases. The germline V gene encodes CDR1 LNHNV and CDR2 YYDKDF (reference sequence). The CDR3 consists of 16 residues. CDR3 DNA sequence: TGTGCCACCAGCAGAGGTGGATCGGGAGATCCCTACGAGCAGTACTTC. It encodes CATSRGGSGDPYEQYF.

This CDR3 is CASSESGLDTEAFF. The DNA for the CDR3 is TGTGCCAGCAGTGAATCAGGTCTGGACACTGAAGCTTTCTTT. This chain joins TRBV6-1 and TRBJ1-1; D is uncertain. Germline V gene sequence: CDR1 MNHNS, CDR2 SASEGT. CDR3 length: 14 amino acids. With 2 bases removed from V and 3 bases from J, the gap between germline ends came to 10 bases.

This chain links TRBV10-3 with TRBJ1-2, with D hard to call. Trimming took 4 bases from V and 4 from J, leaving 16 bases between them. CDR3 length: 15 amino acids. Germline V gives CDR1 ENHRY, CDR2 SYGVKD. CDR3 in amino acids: CAISGSPVRSYGYTF. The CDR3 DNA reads TGTGCCATCAGTGGGTCCCCGGTCCGGAGCTATGGCTACACCTTC.

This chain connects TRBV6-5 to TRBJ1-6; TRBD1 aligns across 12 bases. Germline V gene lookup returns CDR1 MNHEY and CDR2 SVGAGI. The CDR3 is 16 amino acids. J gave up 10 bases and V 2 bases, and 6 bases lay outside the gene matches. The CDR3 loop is CASSYTSGTGGSPLHF. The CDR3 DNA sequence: TGTGCCAGCAGTTACACATCCGGGACAGGGGGCTCACCCCTCCACTTT.

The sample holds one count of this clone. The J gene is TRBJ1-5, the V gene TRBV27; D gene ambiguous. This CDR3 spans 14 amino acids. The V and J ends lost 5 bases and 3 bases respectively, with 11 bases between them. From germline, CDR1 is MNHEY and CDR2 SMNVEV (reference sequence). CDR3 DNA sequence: TGTGCCAGCAGTCCCTTTTACCCCAATCAGCCCCAGCATTTT. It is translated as CASSPFYPNQPQHF.

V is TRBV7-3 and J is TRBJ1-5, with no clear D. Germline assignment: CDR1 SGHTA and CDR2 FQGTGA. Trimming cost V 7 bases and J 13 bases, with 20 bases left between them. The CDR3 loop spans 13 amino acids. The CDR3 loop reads CASIYAISPVQHF. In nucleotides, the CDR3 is TGTGCCAGCATCTATGCTATCAGCCCCGTGCAGCATTTT.